The present entry profiles one T cell receptor (beta chain) with its context. At one end the junction does not follow the germline gene, possibly because of a read error. The sample is drawn from a study of T-cell memory formation after mild COVID-19. TCRdb reprocessed the 5' RACE reads via MiXCR and lists one record per CDR3 protein. Seen here are 400,000 to 500,000 distinct CDR3 sequences, roughly 18% observed once, and the top ten hold roughly 21%. Per the germline V gene, CDR1 is SGHRS and CDR2 is YFSETQ. The CDR3 spans 17 residues. V gene TRBV5-1 combines with J gene TRBJ2-3, with D possibly being TRBD1 (6 bases). This TCR came from a man aged 18 to 29 who had mild COVID-19 (a few samples of this study predate the infection). Cell type and time point are not known. Sequenced input: PBMCs or a T cell subset sorted from them (not recorded which). CDR3 sequence (DNA): TGCGCCAGAAGCTCAGACAGGCCCCTGGGGGGCACAGATACGCAGTATTTT. Translation: CARSSDRPLGGTDTQYF.